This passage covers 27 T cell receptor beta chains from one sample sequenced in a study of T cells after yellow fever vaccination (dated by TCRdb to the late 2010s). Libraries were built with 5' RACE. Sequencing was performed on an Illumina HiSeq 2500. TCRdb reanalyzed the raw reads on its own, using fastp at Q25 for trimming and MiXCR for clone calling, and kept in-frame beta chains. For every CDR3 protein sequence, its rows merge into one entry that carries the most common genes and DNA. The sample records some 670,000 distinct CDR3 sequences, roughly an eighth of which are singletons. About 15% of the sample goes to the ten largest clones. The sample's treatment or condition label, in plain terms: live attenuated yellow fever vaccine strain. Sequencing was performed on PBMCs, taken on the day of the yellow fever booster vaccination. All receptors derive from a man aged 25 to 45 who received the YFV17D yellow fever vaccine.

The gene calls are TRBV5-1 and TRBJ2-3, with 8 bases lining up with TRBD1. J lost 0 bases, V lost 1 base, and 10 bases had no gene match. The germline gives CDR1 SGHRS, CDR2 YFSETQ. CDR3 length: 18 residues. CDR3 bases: TGCGCCAGCAGCTTGTGGAGGACCGGGACAGGCAGCACAGATACGCAGTATTTT. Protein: CASSLWRTGTGSTDTQYF.

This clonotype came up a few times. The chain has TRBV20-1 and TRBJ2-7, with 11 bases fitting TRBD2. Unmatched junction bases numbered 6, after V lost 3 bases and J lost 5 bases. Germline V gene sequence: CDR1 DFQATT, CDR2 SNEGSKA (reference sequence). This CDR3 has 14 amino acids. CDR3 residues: CSASRLAGINEQYF. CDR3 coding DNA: TGCAGTGCTAGCAGACTAGCGGGAATCAACGAGCAGTACTTC.

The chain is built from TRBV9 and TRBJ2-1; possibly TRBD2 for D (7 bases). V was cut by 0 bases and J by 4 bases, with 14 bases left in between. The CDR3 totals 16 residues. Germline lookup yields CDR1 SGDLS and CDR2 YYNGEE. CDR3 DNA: TGTGCCAGCAGCGTAGAAGGGGGGGCGGCTTACAATGAGCAGTTCTTC. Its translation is CASSVEGGAAYNEQFF.

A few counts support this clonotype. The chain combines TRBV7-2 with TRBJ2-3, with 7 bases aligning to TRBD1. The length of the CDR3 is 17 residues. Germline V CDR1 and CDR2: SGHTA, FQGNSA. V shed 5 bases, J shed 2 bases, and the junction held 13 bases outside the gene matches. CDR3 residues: CASSRTANRGVTDTQYF. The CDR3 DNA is TGTGCCAGCAGCCGCACCGCGAACAGGGGTGTCACAGATACGCAGTATTTT.

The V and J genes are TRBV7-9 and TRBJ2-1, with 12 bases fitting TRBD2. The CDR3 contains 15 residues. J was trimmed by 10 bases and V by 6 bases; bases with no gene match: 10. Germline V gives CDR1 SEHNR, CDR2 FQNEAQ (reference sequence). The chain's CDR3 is CASRPRLAGVYEQFF. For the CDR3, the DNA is TGTGCCAGCAGACCCAGACTAGCGGGAGTGTACGAGCAGTTCTTC.

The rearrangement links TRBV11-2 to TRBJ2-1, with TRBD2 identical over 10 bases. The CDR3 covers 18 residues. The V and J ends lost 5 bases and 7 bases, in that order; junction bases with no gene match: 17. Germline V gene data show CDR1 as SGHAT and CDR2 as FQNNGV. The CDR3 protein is CASSPRTLLAGVRNEQFF. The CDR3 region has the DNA TGTGCCAGCAGCCCAAGAACATTGCTAGCGGGAGTTAGGAATGAGCAGTTCTTC.

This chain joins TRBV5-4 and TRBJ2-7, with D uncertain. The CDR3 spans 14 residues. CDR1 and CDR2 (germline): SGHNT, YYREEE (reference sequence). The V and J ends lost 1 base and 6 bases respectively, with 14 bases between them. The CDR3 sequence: CASSLNSLAGEQYF. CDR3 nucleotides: TGTGCCAGCAGCTTGAACTCCTTAGCCGGCGAGCAGTACTTC.

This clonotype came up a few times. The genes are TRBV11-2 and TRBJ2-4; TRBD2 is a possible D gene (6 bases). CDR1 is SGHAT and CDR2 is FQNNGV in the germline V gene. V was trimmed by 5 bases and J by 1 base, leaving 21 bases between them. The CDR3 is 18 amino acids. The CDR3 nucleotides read TGTGCCAGCAGCGTTAATCCCCTTAGAGGGACTGCCAAAAACATTCAGTACTTC. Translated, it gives CASSVNPLRGTAKNIQYF.

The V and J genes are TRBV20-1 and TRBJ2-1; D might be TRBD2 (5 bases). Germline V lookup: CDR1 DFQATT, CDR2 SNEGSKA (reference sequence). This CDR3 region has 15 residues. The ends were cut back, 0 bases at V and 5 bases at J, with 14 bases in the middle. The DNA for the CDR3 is TGCAGTGCTAGAGATAGCCAGCGGACGAACAATGAGCAGTTCTTC. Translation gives CSARDSQRTNNEQFF.

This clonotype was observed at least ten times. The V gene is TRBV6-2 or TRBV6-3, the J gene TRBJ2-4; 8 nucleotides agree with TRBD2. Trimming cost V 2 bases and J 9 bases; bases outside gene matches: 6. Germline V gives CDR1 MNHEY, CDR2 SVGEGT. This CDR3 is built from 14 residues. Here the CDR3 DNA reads TGTGCCAGCAGTTACGGGACTAGTATGGGCATTCAGTACTTC. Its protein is CASSYGTSMGIQYF.

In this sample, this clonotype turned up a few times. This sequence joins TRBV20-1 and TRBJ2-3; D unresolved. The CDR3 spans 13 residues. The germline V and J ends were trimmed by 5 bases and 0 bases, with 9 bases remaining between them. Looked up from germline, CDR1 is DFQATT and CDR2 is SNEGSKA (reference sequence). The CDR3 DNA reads TGCAGTGCTCCCCCGGCTAGCACAGATACGCAGTATTTT. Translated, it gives CSAPPASTDTQYF.

CDR3 protein: CASSQDTGGPNGELFF. The CDR3 DNA is TGTGCCAGCAGCCAAGATACGGGAGGGCCGAACGGGGAGCTGTTTTTT. The chain employs TRBV3-1 and TRBJ2-2; TRBD2 matches at 8 bases. The CDR3 consists of 16 residues. V lost 0 bases and J lost 7; bases outside the gene matches: 7. Germline CDR1 reads LGHDT; CDR2 reads YNNKEL (reference sequence). The whole variable domain, filled in from reference TRBV3-1 and TRBJ2-2, reads DTAVSQTPKYLVTQMGNDKSIKCEQNLGHDTMYWYKQDSKKFLKIMFSYNNKELIINETVPNRFSPKSPDKAHLNLHINSLELGDSAVYFCASSQDTGGPNGELFFGEGSRLTVL.

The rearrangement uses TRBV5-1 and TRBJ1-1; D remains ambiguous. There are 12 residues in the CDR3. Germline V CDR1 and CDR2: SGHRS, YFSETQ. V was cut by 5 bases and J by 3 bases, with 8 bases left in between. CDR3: CASRDFDTEAFF. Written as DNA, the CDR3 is TGCGCCAGCAGAGATTTTGACACTGAAGCTTTCTTT.

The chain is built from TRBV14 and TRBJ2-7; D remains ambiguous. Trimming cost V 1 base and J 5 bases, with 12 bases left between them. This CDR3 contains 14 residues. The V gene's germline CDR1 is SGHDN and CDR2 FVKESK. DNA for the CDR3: TGTGCCAGCAGCCAAGGGGTCTATTTCGACGAGCAGTACTTC. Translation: CASSQGVYFDEQYF.

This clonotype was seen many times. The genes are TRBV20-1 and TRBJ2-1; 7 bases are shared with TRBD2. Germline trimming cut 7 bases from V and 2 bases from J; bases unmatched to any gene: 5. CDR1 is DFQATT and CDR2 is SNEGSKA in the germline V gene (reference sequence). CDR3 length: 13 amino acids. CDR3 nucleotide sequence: TGCAGTGTTCAGGCGGGAGCCTACAATGAGCAGTTCTTC. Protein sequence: CSVQAGAYNEQFF.

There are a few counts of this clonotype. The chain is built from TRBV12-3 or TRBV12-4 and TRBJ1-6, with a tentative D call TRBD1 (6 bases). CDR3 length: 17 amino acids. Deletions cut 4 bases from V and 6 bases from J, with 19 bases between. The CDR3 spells CASSYFNLGGFNSPLHF. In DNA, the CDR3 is TGTGCCAGCAGTTACTTTAACCTTGGGGGCTTTAATTCACCCCTCCACTTT.

CDR3 in amino acids: CASSQELPGQPYEQYF. Here the CDR3 DNA reads TGCGCCAGCAGCCAAGAATTGCCGGGACAACCCTACGAGCAGTACTTC. V is TRBV4-1 and J is TRBJ2-7; weak D call: TRBD1 (6 bases). The V gene lost 0 bases and the J gene lost 2 bases, with 14 bases spanning the gap. This CDR3 comprises 16 residues. Germline V gene data show CDR1 as MGHRA and CDR2 as YSYEKL.

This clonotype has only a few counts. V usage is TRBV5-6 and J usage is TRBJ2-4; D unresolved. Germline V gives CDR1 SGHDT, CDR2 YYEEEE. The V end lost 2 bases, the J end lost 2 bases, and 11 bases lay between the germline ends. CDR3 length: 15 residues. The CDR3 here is CASSFVKDSKNIQYF. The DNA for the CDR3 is TGTGCCAGCAGCTTCGTAAAGGATTCCAAAAACATTCAGTACTTC.

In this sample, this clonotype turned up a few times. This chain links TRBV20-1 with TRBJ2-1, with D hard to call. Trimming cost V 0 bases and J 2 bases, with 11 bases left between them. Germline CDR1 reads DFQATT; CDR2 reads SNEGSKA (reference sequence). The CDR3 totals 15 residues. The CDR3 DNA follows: TGCAGTGCTAGAGAGAGAGACTTACCCTACAATGAGCAGTTCTTC. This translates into CSARERDLPYNEQFF.

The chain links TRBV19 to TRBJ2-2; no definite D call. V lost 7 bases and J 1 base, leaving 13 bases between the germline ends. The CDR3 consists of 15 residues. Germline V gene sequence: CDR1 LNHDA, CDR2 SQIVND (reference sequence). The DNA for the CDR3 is TGTGCCAGTACCCCTCTAGGGATGAACACCGGGGAGCTGTTTTTT. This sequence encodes CASTPLGMNTGELFF.

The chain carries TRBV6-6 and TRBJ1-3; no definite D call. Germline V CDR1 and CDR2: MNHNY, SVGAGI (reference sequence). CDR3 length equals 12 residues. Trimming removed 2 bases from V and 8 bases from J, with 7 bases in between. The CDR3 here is CASSYVGDTIYF. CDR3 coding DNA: TGTGCCAGCAGTTACGTTGGGGACACCATATATTTT.

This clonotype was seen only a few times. CDR3 in amino acids: CSAPRFGREGITRKNEQFF. The CDR3 nucleotides are TGCAGTGCTCCCCGGTTCGGGCGGGAGGGTATTACAAGGAAAAATGAGCAGTTCTTC. The chain carries TRBV20-1 and TRBJ2-1; 9 bases align to TRBD2. This CDR3 is 19 amino acids long. Germline CDR1 is DFQATT and CDR2 is SNEGSKA (reference sequence). Trimming at V came to 5 bases and at J to 7 bases, leaving 24 bases not matched to a gene.

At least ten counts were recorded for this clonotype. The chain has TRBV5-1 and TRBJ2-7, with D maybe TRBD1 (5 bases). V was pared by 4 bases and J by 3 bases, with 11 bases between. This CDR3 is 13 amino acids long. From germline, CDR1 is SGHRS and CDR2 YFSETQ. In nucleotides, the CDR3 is TGCGCCAGCAGCCACGACAGAAGCTACGAGCAGTACTTC. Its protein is CASSHDRSYEQYF.

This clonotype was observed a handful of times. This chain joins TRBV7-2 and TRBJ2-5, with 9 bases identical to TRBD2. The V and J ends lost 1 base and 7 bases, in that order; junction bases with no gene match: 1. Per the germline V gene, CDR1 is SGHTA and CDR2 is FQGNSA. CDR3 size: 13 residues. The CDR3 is CASSLGGRVTQYF. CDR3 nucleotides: TGTGCCAGCAGCTTAGGCGGGAGGGTGACCCAGTACTTC.

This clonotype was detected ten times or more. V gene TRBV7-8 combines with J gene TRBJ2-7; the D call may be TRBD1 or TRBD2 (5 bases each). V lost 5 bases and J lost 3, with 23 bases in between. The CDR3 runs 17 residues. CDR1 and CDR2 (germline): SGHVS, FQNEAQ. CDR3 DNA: TGTGCCAGCAGCCCTACCCGGGGCCGCCTATTAGGCTACGAGCAGTACTTC. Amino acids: CASSPTRGRLLGYEQYF.

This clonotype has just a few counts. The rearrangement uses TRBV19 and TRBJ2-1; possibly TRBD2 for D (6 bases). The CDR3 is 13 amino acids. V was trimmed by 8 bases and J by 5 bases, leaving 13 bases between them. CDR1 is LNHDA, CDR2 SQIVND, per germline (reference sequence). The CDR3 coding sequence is TGTGCCAGTGGCCGGGACTCAAACAATGAGCAGTTCTTC. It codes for CASGRDSNNEQFF.

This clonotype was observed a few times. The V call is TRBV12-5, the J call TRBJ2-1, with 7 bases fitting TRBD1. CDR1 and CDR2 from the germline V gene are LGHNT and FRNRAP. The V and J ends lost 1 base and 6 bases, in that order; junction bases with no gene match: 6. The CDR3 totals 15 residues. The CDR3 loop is CASGLEGGGGNEQFF. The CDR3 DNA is TGTGCTAGTGGTTTGGAAGGGGGCGGCGGCAATGAGCAGTTCTTC.